These 5 T cell receptor beta chains share one sample of origin, sequenced in a study of T cell responses to AZD1222 COVID-19 vaccine. The table came from immunoSEQ multiplex PCR; TCRdb's copy has only in-frame clones and leaves some out. The data show some 120,000 clones, about 87% seen once. The specimen comprised peripheral blood, sampled on day 0 of AZD1222 vaccination. These receptors were obtained from an adult in good health.

The J gene is TRBJ1-5, the V gene TRBV9; D unresolved. V gave up 3 bases and J gave up 1 base, with 5 bases separating them. CDR3 length: 13 residues. From germline, CDR1 is SGDLS and CDR2 YYNGEE. CDR3 sequence: CASSAGSNQPQHF. CDR3 DNA sequence: TGTGCCAGCAGCGCCGGCAGCAATCAGCCCCAGCATTTT.

The chain carries TRBV11-3 and TRBJ1-2; no reliable D call. This CDR3 spans 15 amino acids. Per the germline V gene, CDR1 is SGHNT and CDR2 is YENEEA. V was clipped by 2 bases and J by 3 bases, with 13 bases between them. The DNA for the CDR3 is TGTGCCAGCAGCTTAACCGGGAGAACTTACTATGGCTACACCTTC. Translating gives CASSLTGRTYYGYTF.

The chain combines TRBV6-5 with TRBJ1-1, with 7 bases identical to TRBD1. Trimming removed 2 bases from V and 8 bases from J; junction bases left unmatched: 2. The CDR3 has 12 residues. Germline CDR1 reads MNHEY; CDR2 reads SVGAGI. The CDR3 DNA sequence: TGTGCCAGCAGTTACACCAGGGGGGAAGCTTTCTTT. Translation: CASSYTRGEAFF.

This chain uses TRBV27 with TRBJ1-6; 11 nucleotides agree with TRBD1. Germline-derived CDR1 and CDR2 are MNHEY and SMNVEV (reference sequence). CDR3 size: 15 residues. V dropped 3 bases and J dropped 7; count of bases not matched to a gene: 2. The CDR3 spells CASSFGDRGNSPLHF. The CDR3 nucleotides are TGTGCCAGCAGTTTCGGGGACAGGGGGAATTCACCCCTCCACTTT.

J is TRBJ2-7 and V is TRBV7-2; 9 bases line up with TRBD1. Germline V CDR1 and CDR2: SGHTA, FQGNSA. The CDR3 has 15 residues. V was clipped by 1 base and J by 2 bases; unmatched bases: 3. CDR3 in amino acids: CASSLEGQGPYEQYF. The CDR3 region has the DNA TGTGCCAGCAGCTTAGAGGGACAGGGCCCCTACGAGCAGTACTTC.